This T cell receptor beta chain came from a study of blood T cell repertoires in COVID-19. Study background: In each case, the material was cDNA or gDNA derived from T cells, B-cell-depleted T cells, or PBMCs.

This clone appeared a few times. The CDR3 covers 13 residues. Germline lookup yields CDR1 SGDLS and CDR2 YYNGEE. V dropped 0 bases and J dropped 5 bases, with 8 bases sitting between them. Profiling relied on immunoSEQ multiplex PCR, and the TCRdb table lists in-frame clones only, not all of them. This sample has roughly 280,000 clones, with roughly nine tenths found just once. Participant age was about 18 to 100 years, and participants resided in fewer than 25 US areas. The chain combines TRBV9 with TRBJ1-2; D remains unclear. The specimen sequenced was PBMCs or T cells enriched from blood (not recorded which). The TCR was taken from a woman younger than 30 who had recovered from COVID-19. The CDR3 nucleotides are TGTGCCAGCAGCGTAGGGGTCAGGTATGGCTACACCTTC. It codes for CASSVGVRYGYTF.